A single sample gave rise to the 29 T cell receptor beta chains below, sequenced in a study of human thymus T cells. TCRdb's table, derived via immunoSEQ multiplex PCR, lists solely in-frame clones and lacks some. The profile shows 55,000 to 85,000 clones, 85% to 95% of them singletons. Thymic resections from corrective heart surgery supplied the tissue. The material sequenced was thymus tissue. Every receptor here comes from a girl in the first two years of life with a congenital heart defect but otherwise immunologically healthy.

The chain employs TRBV19 and TRBJ2-3; 7 nucleotides agree with TRBD2. Trimming cost V 4 bases and J 1 base; bases outside gene matches: 8. From germline, CDR1 is LNHDA and CDR2 SQIVND (reference sequence). The CDR3 totals 16 residues. DNA for the CDR3: TGTGCCAGTAGTAGAATTCTAGCGGAGCGCACAGATACGCAGTATTTT. Encoded protein: CASSRILAERTDTQYF.

Written as DNA, the CDR3 is TGTGCCAGCAGGCTGCTTCCGGGACGGTCCTACGAGCAGTACTTC. Translating it yields CASRLLPGRSYEQYF. J is TRBJ2-7 and V is TRBV27; D may match TRBD1 or TRBD2 (5 bases each). The CDR3 contains 15 residues. V shed 6 bases and J shed 1 base, with 16 bases lying between them. The germline gives CDR1 MNHEY, CDR2 SMNVEV (reference sequence).

CDR3 nucleotides: TGTGCCAGCAGTGACATGGGACGGACTTACGAGCAGTACTTC. It translates to CASSDMGRTYEQYF. V gene TRBV25-1 combines with J gene TRBJ2-7; D may be TRBD1 or TRBD2 (5 bases each). The CDR3 covers 14 residues. Trimming cost V 3 bases and J 4 bases, with 13 bases left between them. CDR1 is MGHDK and CDR2 is SYGVNS in the germline V gene.

The CDR3 sequence is CASSPGTGANVLTF. CDR3 nucleotide sequence: TGTGCCAGCAGTCCCGGGACCGGGGCCAACGTCCTGACTTTC. The chain uses TRBV6-1 and TRBJ2-6, with D perhaps TRBD1 or TRBD2 (5 bases each). Germline V gene data show CDR1 as MNHNS and CDR2 as SASEGT. The V end was cut by 5 bases, the J end by 4 bases, with 9 bases between. The CDR3 is 14 amino acids.

The V and J genes are TRBV5-1 and TRBJ1-4; the D is unclear. The germline CDR1 and CDR2 sequences are SGHRS and YFSETQ. The germline V and J ends were trimmed by 0 bases and 0 bases, with 9 bases remaining between them. The CDR3 totals 16 residues. DNA for the CDR3: TGCGCCAGCAGCTTGGATAAGCGCGCAACTAATGAAAAACTGTTTTTT. This encodes CASSLDKRATNEKLFF.

The chain employs TRBV5-8 and TRBJ2-2; D may be TRBD1 (5 bases). The germline V gene has CDR1 SGHTS and CDR2 YDEGEE. The CDR3 has 14 amino acids. Trimming left V 1 base short and J 3 bases short, with 7 bases between. CDR3 sequence: CASSLQGDTGELFF. The CDR3 nucleotides read TGTGCCAGCAGCTTGCAAGGGGACACCGGGGAGCTGTTTTTT.

The chain uses TRBV7-2 and TRBJ1-3; the match to TRBD1 covers 9 bases. The CDR3 is made up of 17 amino acids. The germline V gene has CDR1 SGHTA and CDR2 FQGNSA. The junction had 10 bases not matched to a gene; V was cut back by 5 bases and J by 2 bases. The CDR3 DNA reads TGTGCCAGCAGCCTTCGGCCAGGGACAGGGACTGGAAACACCATATATTTT. Encoded protein: CASSLRPGTGTGNTIYF.

The gene calls are TRBV19 and TRBJ1-1, with 7 bases matching TRBD1. The CDR3 consists of 15 residues. The V gene's germline CDR1 is LNHDA and CDR2 SQIVND (reference sequence). V gave up 4 bases and J gave up 1 base; unmatched junction bases: 6. CDR3 coding DNA: TGTGCCAGTAGTAAGGGACAGTTACCGAACACTGAAGCTTTCTTT. Translation gives CASSKGQLPNTEAFF.

The chain links TRBV30 to TRBJ1-3; D unresolved. Trimming stripped 0 bases from V and 4 bases from J, with 22 bases between. From germline, CDR1 is GTSNPN and CDR2 SVGIG (reference sequence). CDR3 size: 18 residues. The CDR3 DNA reads TGTGCCTGGAGTGTATGGGCGGAAACCCCGGATTGGGGAAACACCATATATTTT. This encodes CAWSVWAETPDWGNTIYF.

CDR3 coding DNA: TGTGCCAGCAGTTCTAGGACAGCAATGAACACTGAAGCTTTCTTT. Translating gives CASSSRTAMNTEAFF. The chain is built from TRBV27 and TRBJ1-1, with D perhaps TRBD1 (6 bases). CDR3 size: 15 residues. Trimming stripped 4 bases from V and 0 bases from J, with 12 bases between. Germline CDR1 reads MNHEY; CDR2 reads SMNVEV (reference sequence).

The chain uses TRBV6-5 and TRBJ1-3; D is unresolved. The CDR3 is 13 residues long. The V gene lost 4 bases and the J gene lost 3 bases, with 7 bases spanning the gap. Germline V gives CDR1 MNHEY, CDR2 SVGAGI. CDR3 nucleotide sequence: TGTGCCAGCAGTTCCGTGCTTGGAAACACCATATATTTT. Translation: CASSSVLGNTIYF.

The V call is TRBV7-9, the J call TRBJ1-1, with 7 bases matching TRBD1. The CDR3 contains 13 residues. J lost 7 bases, V lost 5 bases, and 7 bases had no gene match. The germline CDR1 and CDR2 sequences are SEHNR and FQNEAQ (reference sequence). The CDR3 DNA sequence: TGTGCCAGCAGCCCCGACAGGGTGGGTGAAGCTTTCTTT. As protein: CASSPDRVGEAFF.

The J gene is TRBJ2-2, the V gene TRBV2, with D perhaps matching TRBD1 (6 bases). The germline V gene encodes CDR1 SNHLY and CDR2 FYNNEI. Trimming left V 8 bases short and J 7 bases short, with 20 bases between. This CDR3 region has 15 residues. For the CDR3, the DNA is TGTGCCAGCCCAAGGTTGGACAGCGGCGACGGGGAGCTGTTTTTT. Translation: CASPRLDSGDGELFF.

V gene TRBV19 combines with J gene TRBJ2-2, with D tentatively TRBD2 (5 bases). V was shortened by 5 bases and J by 6 bases, with 19 bases between the two germline ends. In germline, CDR1 is LNHDA, CDR2 SQIVND (reference sequence). The length of the CDR3 is 16 residues. The CDR3 is CASSLPGERWAGELFF. Here the CDR3 DNA reads TGTGCCAGTAGTCTCCCCGGGGAGCGTTGGGCCGGGGAGCTGTTTTTT.

This sequence joins TRBV11-2 and TRBJ2-7; a weak D match, TRBD1 (6 bases). CDR1 and CDR2 (germline): SGHAT, FQNNGV. Trimming removed 5 bases at V and 1 base at J, with 15 bases between. This CDR3 contains 15 residues. CDR3 DNA sequence: TGTGCCAGCAGCAAGGGGGAAATGACGTCCTACGAGCAGTACTTC. Protein sequence: CASSKGEMTSYEQYF. Using reference TRBV11-2 and TRBJ2-7 for the parts outside the CDR3, the full variable domain is EAGVAQSPRYKIIEKRQSVAFWCNPISGHATLYWYQQILGQGPKLLIQFQNNGVVDDSQLPKDRFSAERLKGVDSTLKIQPAKLEDSAVYLCASSKGEMTSYEQYFGPGTRLTVT.

This chain links TRBV5-6 with TRBJ1-1, with D possibly being TRBD1 (6 bases). Trimming cost V 4 bases and J 2 bases, with 12 bases left between them. There are 14 residues in the CDR3. The germline V gene has CDR1 SGHDT and CDR2 YYEEEE. DNA of the CDR3: TGTGCCAGCAGCCGGGAGGGGGGCAACACTGAAGCTTTCTTT. Protein sequence: CASSREGGNTEAFF.

This chain's CDR3 is CASSPLAGLAEEGEQFF. DNA of the CDR3: TGTGCCAGCAGTCCCCTGGCGGGACTAGCGGAAGAAGGTGAGCAGTTCTTC. The chain links TRBV27 to TRBJ2-1; 11 bases are shared with TRBD2. The length of the CDR3 is 17 residues. V lost 5 bases and J lost 9; bases outside the gene matches: 15. Germline V CDR1 and CDR2: MNHEY, SMNVEV (reference sequence).

The chain employs TRBV27 and TRBJ2-1, with a possible D match to TRBD1 (5 bases). CDR1 and CDR2 (germline): MNHEY, SMNVEV (reference sequence). The CDR3 covers 15 residues. Trimming removed 6 bases at V and 4 bases at J, with 16 bases between. CDR3 region: CASSLMTVGYNEQFF. The CDR3 coding sequence is TGTGCCAGCAGCCTAATGACAGTAGGATACAATGAGCAGTTCTTC.

The chain recombines TRBV28 with TRBJ1-1, with 7 bases matching TRBD1. This CDR3 has 13 amino acids. Germline V gene lookup returns CDR1 MDHEN and CDR2 SYDVKM. V was pared by 11 bases and J by 3 bases, with 9 bases of the junction left unmatched. The CDR3 sequence: CAVPGQRDTEAFF. CDR3 nucleotide sequence: TGTGCCGTTCCGGGACAGCGGGACACTGAAGCTTTCTTT.

This rearrangement joins TRBV5-1 to TRBJ1-2, with a tentative D call TRBD1 (5 bases). Germline loops: CDR1 SGHRS, CDR2 YFSETQ. V was shortened by 4 bases and J by 4 bases, with 11 bases between the two germline ends. The CDR3 contains 13 residues. Here the CDR3 reads CASSPWGGYGYTF. The CDR3 DNA reads TGCGCCAGCAGCCCGTGGGGGGGCTATGGCTACACCTTC.

The V call is TRBV10-3, the J call TRBJ2-2; D call uncertain. The ends were cut back, 0 bases at V and 4 bases at J, with 9 bases in the middle. CDR3 length: 15 residues. The germline V gene encodes CDR1 ENHRY and CDR2 SYGVKD. CDR3 sequence: CAISESHPTTGELFF. In DNA, the CDR3 is TGTGCCATCAGTGAGTCCCACCCCACCACCGGGGAGCTGTTTTTT.

The genes are TRBV4-1 and TRBJ2-2; 7 bases align to TRBD2. The ends lost 0 bases at V and 4 bases at J; junction bases unmatched: 5. There are 16 residues in the CDR3. The germline V gene has CDR1 MGHRA and CDR2 YSYEKL. DNA of the CDR3: TGCGCCAGCAGCCAAGATGGAGGGAGGGCCACCGGGGAGCTGTTTTTT. Protein sequence: CASSQDGGRATGELFF.

The chain combines TRBV30 with TRBJ2-1; 10 nucleotides match TRBD2. This CDR3 has 20 residues. The trim removed 0 bases at V and 6 bases at J, leaving 20 bases unmatched. Germline CDR1 and CDR2: GTSNPN and SVGIG (reference sequence). The CDR3 reads CAWSVGIAGGMGTMGNEQFF. The CDR3 DNA reads as TGTGCCTGGAGTGTAGGGATAGCGGGAGGCATGGGCACCATGGGCAATGAGCAGTTCTTC.

The V call is TRBV7-2, the J call TRBJ2-7, with D unclear. V dropped 5 bases and J dropped 3 bases, with 17 bases sitting between them. The germline V gene has CDR1 SGHTA and CDR2 FQGNSA. This CDR3 region has 15 residues. CDR3: CASSVPYQSLYEQYF. The CDR3 DNA sequence: TGTGCCAGCAGCGTCCCCTATCAATCACTCTACGAGCAGTACTTC.

The rearrangement uses TRBV18 and TRBJ1-3; D is unclear. CDR1 KGHSH and CDR2 LQKENI come from the germline V gene. V lost 2 bases and J 0 bases, leaving 8 bases between the germline ends. The CDR3 length is 15 residues. This CDR3 is CASSPDWSSGNTIYF. CDR3 sequence (DNA): TGTGCCAGCTCACCAGACTGGAGCTCTGGAAACACCATATATTTT. The entire variable domain, with the rest obtained from reference TRBV18 and TRBJ1-3, is as follows: NAGVMQNPRHLVRRRGQEARLRCSPMKGHSHVYWYRQLPEEGLKFMVYLQKENIIDESGMPKERFSAEFPKEGPSILRIQQVVRGDSAAYFCASSPDWSSGNTIYFGEGSWLTVV.

The rearrangement links TRBV19 to TRBJ2-7; D unclear. Germline CDR1 and CDR2: LNHDA and SQIVND (reference sequence). This CDR3 comprises 15 residues. Trimming left V 6 bases short and J 3 bases short, with 18 bases between. This CDR3 is CASSHSTNIHYEQYF. The CDR3 DNA follows: TGTGCCAGTAGCCACTCAACTAATATCCACTACGAGCAGTACTTC.

The chain links TRBV25-1 to TRBJ1-4; perhaps TRBD1 as D (5 bases). The CDR3 length is 12 residues. V was clipped by 6 bases and J by 5 bases, with 7 bases between them. Germline CDR1 reads MGHDK; CDR2 reads SYGVNS. The CDR3: CASRGDNEKLFF. The CDR3 nucleotides read TGTGCCAGCAGGGGGGACAATGAAAAACTGTTTTTT.

The V and J genes are TRBV27 and TRBJ1-2; D unclear. Germline values: CDR1 MNHEY, CDR2 SMNVEV (reference sequence). The V and J ends lost 5 bases and 2 bases respectively, with 18 bases between them. CDR3 length: 16 amino acids. CDR3 residues: CASSPRSHRGNYGYTF. The DNA of the CDR3 is TGTGCCAGCAGTCCCCGGTCGCATCGAGGAAACTATGGCTACACCTTC.

The V call is TRBV5-1, the J call TRBJ2-7; TRBD1 is a possible D gene (5 bases). The CDR3 length is 13 residues. In germline, CDR1 is SGHRS, CDR2 YFSETQ. V was pared by 9 bases and J by 1 base, with 14 bases between. The CDR3 sequence is CATRPQGSYEQYF. CDR3 DNA: TGCGCCACCAGACCGCAGGGTTCCTACGAGCAGTACTTC. Supplemented by reference TRBV5-1 and TRBJ2-7, the full variable domain reads KAGVTQTPRYLIKTRGQQVTLSCSPISGHRSVSWYQQTPGQGLQFLFEYFSETQRNKGNFPGRFSGRQFSNSRSEMNVSTLELGDSALYLCATRPQGSYEQYFGPGTRLTVT.